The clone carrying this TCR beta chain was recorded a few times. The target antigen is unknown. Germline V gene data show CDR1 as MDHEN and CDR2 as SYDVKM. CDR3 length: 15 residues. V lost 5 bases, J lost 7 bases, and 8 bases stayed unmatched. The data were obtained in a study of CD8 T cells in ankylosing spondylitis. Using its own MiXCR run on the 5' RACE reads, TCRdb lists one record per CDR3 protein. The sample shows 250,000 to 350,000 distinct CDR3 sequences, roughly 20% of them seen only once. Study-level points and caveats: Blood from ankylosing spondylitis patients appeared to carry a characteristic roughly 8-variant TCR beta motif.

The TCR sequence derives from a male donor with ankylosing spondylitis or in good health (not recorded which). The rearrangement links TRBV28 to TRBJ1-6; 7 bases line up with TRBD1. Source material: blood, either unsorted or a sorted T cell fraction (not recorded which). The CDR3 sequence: CASSGEQGINSPLHF. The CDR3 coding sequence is TGTGCCAGCAGTGGTGAACAGGGGATCAATTCACCCCTCCACTTT.